This is a list of T cell receptor beta chains from one sample in a study of shared clonotypes between healthy human individuals. The table came from immunoSEQ multiplex PCR; TCRdb's copy has only in-frame clones and leaves some out. In the table there are about 1.5 million clones, approximately 98% of which are singletons. The sample was naive CD4+ T cells sorted from blood. The source is a man aged 30 to 39 in good health. The CDR3 runs from the conserved cysteine through the conserved F or W. The D gene is left open where the match is weak. Not all rows give a size; the values are once, few, many and, for expanded clones, a class.

.,TRBJ1-4,once,15,TRBV7-9,CASSRLVESNEKLFF
TRBD2,TRBJ2-2,.,16,TRBV5-1,CASSLTASGNTGELFF
.,TRBJ1-1,.,13,TRBV7-9,CASSLEMNTEAFF
.,TRBJ1-5,.,15,TRBV9,CASSVSGRENQPQHF
.,TRBJ2-1,.,12,TRBV28,CASSFILHEQFF
.,TRBJ2-7,once,14,TRBV27,CASSLRDESYEQYF
TRBD1,TRBJ2-1,.,13,TRBV7-7,CASSLRQGGEQFF
.,TRBJ2-7,.,17,TRBV11-2,CASSSNPRGPINFEQYF
TRBD1,TRBJ2-2,.,16,TRBV18,CASSPTGGSYTGELFF
.,TRBJ1-1,.,14,TRBV18,CASSPPETRGQAFF
.,TRBJ2-5,.,14,TRBV14,CASSQGSRTGTQYF
TRBD1,TRBJ2-7,.,14,TRBV5-1,CASSPGQGAYEQYF
TRBD2,TRBJ2-1,.,14,TRBV5-1,CASSTLAGSNEQFF
.,TRBJ1-1,once,13,TRBV30,CAWRRVGNTEAFF
.,TRBJ2-2,once,15,TRBV9,CASSVGLVSTGELFF
.,TRBJ2-7,.,14,TRBV7-8,CASSLQGIPYEQYF
.,TRBJ1-5,.,15,TRBV9,CASSRDRWSNQPQHF
.,TRBJ1-1,.,10,TRBV19,CASPFTEAFF
.,TRBJ1-1,once,11,TRBV2,CASSEQVAAFF
.,TRBJ1-5,.,13,TRBV30,CAWSDGGNQPQHF
.,TRBJ2-1,.,13,TRBV6-5,CASKGLTYNEQFF
.,TRBJ2-2,.,16,TRBV27,CASSHHYFGTTGELFF
.,TRBJ2-1,.,11,TRBV11-2,CASSLNYEQFF
TRBD1,TRBJ2-5,.,15,TRBV11-2,CASSLNRGIQETQYF
.,TRBJ2-5,once,16,TRBV27,CASSLSPGLDQETQYF
.,TRBJ2-5,.,10,TRBV20-1,CSAIQETQYF
.,TRBJ1-2,.,18,TRBV11-3,CASSLALVRGNRYYGYTF
TRBD2,TRBJ2-1,once,15,TRBV5-1,CASSSGRVDYNEQFF
.,TRBJ2-7,.,11,TRBV29-1,CSVRYSYEQYF
.,TRBJ2-5,.,14,TRBV7-2,CASSPLVPEETQYF
.,TRBJ2-7,.,14,TRBV27,CASSLRWRNYEQYF
TRBD1,TRBJ2-3,once,15,TRBV25-1,CASSGDRRITDTQYF
.,TRBJ2-5,.,14,TRBV16,CASSRPGQEETQYF
.,TRBJ2-4,once,13,TRBV29-1,CSGRVQAKNIQYF
TRBD1,TRBJ2-7,.,14,TRBV7-6,CASSLVQGAYEQYF
TRBD2,TRBJ2-1,.,13,TRBV30,CAWKLAGGYEQFF
.,TRBJ1-2,.,14,TRBV18,CASSPQGTGYGYTF
.,TRBJ2-7,.,11,TRBV5-6,CASSLRAEQYF
.,TRBJ2-1,.,12,TRBV11-3,CASSSRDGRQFF
.,TRBJ2-7,.,14,TRBV19,CASSRWDPPVEQYF